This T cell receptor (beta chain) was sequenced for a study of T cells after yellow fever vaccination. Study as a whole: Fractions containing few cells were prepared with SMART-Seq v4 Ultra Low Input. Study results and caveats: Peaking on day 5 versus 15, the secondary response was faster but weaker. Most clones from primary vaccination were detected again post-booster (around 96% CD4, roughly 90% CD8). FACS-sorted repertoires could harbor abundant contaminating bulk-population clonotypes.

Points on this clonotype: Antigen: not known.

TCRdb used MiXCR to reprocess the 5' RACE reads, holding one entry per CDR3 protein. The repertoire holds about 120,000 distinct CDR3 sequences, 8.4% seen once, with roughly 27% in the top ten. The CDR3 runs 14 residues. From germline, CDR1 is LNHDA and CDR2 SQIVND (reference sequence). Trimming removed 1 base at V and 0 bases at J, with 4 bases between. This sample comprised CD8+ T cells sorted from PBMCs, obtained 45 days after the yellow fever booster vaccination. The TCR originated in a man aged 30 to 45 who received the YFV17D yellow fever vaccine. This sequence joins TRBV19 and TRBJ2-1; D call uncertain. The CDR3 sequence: CASSIGYSYNEQFF. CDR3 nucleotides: TGTGCCAGTAGTATAGGATACTCCTACAATGAGCAGTTCTTC.